The 29 T cell receptor beta chains in this list originate from one sample, sequenced in a study of neurological immune-mediated disorders (dated by TCRdb to about 2019). Library preparation employed 5' RACE. Sequenced using an Illumina HiSeq 2500. In-frame beta chains were kept once TCRdb had trimmed the public reads at Q25 with fastp and called clones with MiXCR. Rows are combined by CDR3 protein, so each entry shows the most common genes and DNA. This sample is represented by about 31,000 distinct CDR3 sequences; 10% to 15% of them were singletons. Around 5% of the sample goes to the ten largest clones. The sample's time point label, in plain terms: technical triplicate 2. Sequences were obtained from CD4+ T cells from blood. These receptors originate from a female donor with HTLV-1-associated myelopathy (HAM/TSP).

This clonotype was observed at least ten times. The rearrangement links TRBV12-3 or TRBV12-4 to TRBJ2-7; TRBD1 matches at 8 bases. CDR3 size: 14 residues. V lost 3 bases, J lost 3 bases, and 4 bases stayed unmatched. CDR3 residues: CASSLGTGVYEQYF. The CDR3 coding sequence is TGTGCCAGCAGTTTGGGGACAGGAGTCTACGAGCAGTACTTC.

The table lists this clonotype with many counts. J is TRBJ2-5 and V is TRBV29-1; a possible D gene is TRBD1 (8 bases). Germline CDR1 reads SQVTM; CDR2 reads ANQGSEA. This CDR3 region has 13 residues. The ends were cut back, 7 bases at V and 3 bases at J, with 15 bases in the middle. CDR3 coding DNA: TGCAGCGCCTCTACAGGGGGGGAAGAGACCCAGTACTTC. This codes for CSASTGGEETQYF. The variable domain in full, with the rest retrieved from reference TRBV29-1 and TRBJ2-5, is SAVISQKPSRDICQRGTSLTIQCQVDSQVTMMFWYRQQPGQSLTLIATANQGSEATYESGFVIDKFPISRPNLTFSTLTVSNMSPEDSSIYLCSASTGGEETQYFGPGTRLLVL.

This clonotype was recorded at least ten times. This chain connects TRBV3-1 to TRBJ1-1, with 7 bases fitting TRBD1. Germline loops: CDR1 LGHDT, CDR2 YNNKEL (reference sequence). The CDR3 is 15 residues long. Germline trimming cut 3 bases from V and 0 bases from J; bases unmatched to any gene: 4. CDR3 residues: CASSQRTGLNTEAFF. In DNA form, the CDR3 reads TGTGCCAGCAGCCAGAGGACAGGCCTGAACACTGAAGCTTTCTTT.

This clonotype has a count of ten or more. V is TRBV18 and J is TRBJ2-1, with a possible D match to TRBD1 (5 bases). The germline V and J ends were trimmed by 1 base and 0 bases, with 7 bases remaining between them. CDR1 KGHSH and CDR2 LQKENI come from the germline V gene. This CDR3 is built from 15 residues. CDR3 in DNA: TGTGCCAGCTCACCACAGGGGATCTCCTACAATGAGCAGTTCTTC. Its translation is CASSPQGISYNEQFF.

The chain uses TRBV11-3 and TRBJ2-7, with D maybe TRBD2 (6 bases). CDR1 and CDR2 (germline): SGHNT, YENEEA. V gave up 4 bases and J gave up 3 bases, with 19 bases separating them. The CDR3 spans 16 residues. In DNA form, the CDR3 reads TGTGCCAGCAGCTCCCACGCCCGGGACTCAAACTACGAGCAGTACTTC. Its translation is CASSSHARDSNYEQYF.

This clonotype was picked up many times. The J gene is TRBJ2-5, the V gene TRBV10-1, with D possibly being TRBD2 (6 bases). The CDR3 is 13 amino acids. Per the germline V gene, CDR1 is WNHNN and CDR2 is SYGVQD (reference sequence). Trimming left V 1 base short and J 4 bases short, with 7 bases between. The CDR3 region is CASSEFGGETQYF. The CDR3 region has the DNA TGCGCCAGCAGTGAGTTCGGGGGAGAGACCCAGTACTTC.

This clonotype was found many times. The chain employs TRBV7-9 and TRBJ2-1; D remains ambiguous. Per germline, CDR1 SEHNR and CDR2 FQNEAQ (reference sequence). The V and J ends lost 0 bases and 7 bases respectively, with 13 bases between them. The CDR3 runs to 15 residues. CDR3: CASSLAQDGINEQFF. For the CDR3, the DNA is TGTGCCAGCAGCTTAGCGCAGGACGGCATTAATGAGCAGTTCTTC.

This clonotype was detected many times. The chain is built from TRBV5-1 and TRBJ1-1; D possibly corresponds to TRBD1 (6 bases). There are 16 residues in the CDR3. CDR1 is SGHRS, CDR2 YFSETQ, per germline. The germline V and J ends were trimmed by 0 bases and 1 base, with 13 bases remaining between them. The CDR3 reads CASSLDTGFGNTEAFF. The CDR3 coding sequence is TGCGCCAGCAGCTTGGACACAGGGTTTGGGAACACTGAAGCTTTCTTT.

There are many counts of this clonotype. This chain links TRBV3-1 with TRBJ2-5; D unresolved. The V end lost 1 base, the J end lost 4 bases, and 7 bases lay between the germline ends. The CDR3 runs 13 residues. Germline assignment: CDR1 LGHDT and CDR2 YNNKEL (reference sequence). The CDR3 loop reads CASSQGGSETQYF. CDR3 nucleotide sequence: TGTGCCAGCAGCCAAGGGGGTTCAGAGACCCAGTACTTC.

There are many counts of this clonotype. The chain carries TRBV12-3 or TRBV12-4 and TRBJ2-1; 11 nucleotides agree with TRBD2. CDR3 length: 14 amino acids. Trimming cost V 7 bases and J 9 bases; bases outside gene matches: 8. The CDR3 region is CASIELAGVGEQFF. The CDR3 DNA reads TGTGCCAGCATAGAACTAGCGGGAGTCGGTGAGCAGTTCTTC.

The chain carries TRBV5-1 and TRBJ1-6, with no clear D. The CDR3 has 15 residues. The germline V gene encodes CDR1 SGHRS and CDR2 YFSETQ. Trimming took 3 bases from V and 3 from J, leaving 10 bases between them. CDR3 region: CASSSTGVYNSPLHF. For the CDR3, the DNA is TGCGCCAGCAGCTCAACCGGGGTCTATAATTCACCCCTCCACTTT.

At least ten counts were recorded for this clonotype. The chain uses TRBV5-6 and TRBJ2-1; maybe TRBD2 (6 bases). The CDR3 is 15 residues long. The germline CDR1 and CDR2 sequences are SGHDT and YYEEEE. Deletions cut 4 bases from V and 4 bases from J, with 15 bases between. Here the CDR3 reads CASSMEGTYYNEQFF. In nucleotides, the CDR3 is TGTGCCAGCAGCATGGAGGGGACTTATTACAATGAGCAGTTCTTC.

This clonotype was detected many times. The chain joins TRBV29-1 to TRBJ2-7, with TRBD1 identical over 8 bases. The CDR3 covers 13 residues. Germline loops: CDR1 SQVTM, CDR2 ANQGSEA. V lost 7 bases and J lost 6; bases outside the gene matches: 11. CDR3 nucleotides: TGCAGCGCTGCCTCCGACAGGGGCGGCGAGCAGTACTTC. It translates to CSAASDRGGEQYF.

This clonotype came up many times. This chain connects TRBV5-5 to TRBJ2-3, with D hard to call. With 4 bases removed from V and 2 bases from J, the gap between germline ends came to 5 bases. Germline CDR1 reads SGHKS; CDR2 reads YYEKEE (reference sequence). The CDR3 loop spans 12 amino acids. CDR3 in amino acids: CASSPTTDTQYF. Here the CDR3 DNA reads TGTGCCAGCAGCCCTACCACAGATACGCAGTATTTT. The full variable domain, in which reference TRBV5-5 and TRBJ2-3 provide the parts outside the CDR3, is DAGVTQSPTHLIKTRGQQVTLRCSPISGHKSVSWYQQVLGQGPQFIFQYYEKEERGRGNFPDRFSARQFPNYSSELNVNALLLGDSALYLCASSPTTDTQYFGPGTRLTVL.

This clonotype was recorded many times. The junction departs from germline at one end; a sequencing error may be responsible. V and J are TRBV2 and TRBJ2-1; D is uncertain. Germline V gene lookup returns CDR1 SNHLY and CDR2 FYNNEI. The CDR3 has 11 amino acids. The CDR3 DNA reads as TGTGCCAGCAGTGAAGAGGACGGAAGCTACTTC. Its protein is CASSEEDGSYF.

This clonotype was counted many times. The rearrangement joins TRBV12-3 or TRBV12-4 to TRBJ1-5, with D perhaps TRBD1 (5 bases). V dropped 7 bases and J dropped 5 bases, with 9 bases sitting between them. This CDR3 is 12 amino acids long. The CDR3 loop reads CASTDSYQPQHF. In nucleotides, the CDR3 is TGTGCCAGCACCGACAGCTATCAGCCCCAGCATTTT.

This clonotype was observed at least ten times. The rearrangement links TRBV7-2 to TRBJ1-2; TRBD1 matches at 9 bases. Germline assignment: CDR1 SGHTA and CDR2 FQGNSA. J was trimmed by 4 bases and V by 0 bases; bases with no gene match: 6. The CDR3 is 16 residues long. Written as DNA, the CDR3 is TGTGCCAGCAGCTTAGCGGACAGGGGTTTCAGCTATGGCTACACCTTC. Protein product: CASSLADRGFSYGYTF.

This clonotype appeared many times. The genes are TRBV20-1 and TRBJ2-7; 10 positions match TRBD2. The CDR3 spans 14 residues. With V trimmed by 4 bases and J by 9 bases, 12 bases remained unmatched. Per the germline V gene, CDR1 is DFQATT and CDR2 is SNEGSKA (reference sequence). CDR3 amino acids: CSANLLAGPPGQYF. In nucleotides, the CDR3 is TGCAGTGCTAACCTACTAGCGGGACCTCCCGGGCAGTACTTC.

This clonotype was found many times. One junction end disagrees with the germline gene, perhaps due to a read error. The chain employs TRBV7-7 and TRBJ2-2; 7 bases match TRBD1. CDR1 is SSHAT, CDR2 FNYEAQ, per germline (reference sequence). The CDR3 contains 15 residues. CDR3 region: CASSRTTGLTGELFF. In DNA, the CDR3 is TGTGCTAGCAGCAGAACGACAGGGTTGACCGGGGAGCTGTTTTTT.

This clonotype was seen repeatedly, ten times or more. The chain is built from TRBV5-6 and TRBJ2-1; TRBD2 agrees at 8 bases. This CDR3 has 16 residues. The V segment lost 0 bases and the J segment 6 bases; nucleotides outside the gene matches: 8. Germline-derived CDR1 and CDR2 are SGHDT and YYEEEE. The CDR3 nucleotides read TGTGCCAGCAGCTTGGAGGGATCGGGGGGGCTCAATGAGCAGTTCTTC. It specifies CASSLEGSGGLNEQFF.

This clonotype came up many times. The V and J genes are TRBV5-1 and TRBJ2-1, with TRBD1 matching over 10 bases. V shed 2 bases, J shed 8 bases, and the junction held 7 bases outside the gene matches. CDR1 SGHRS and CDR2 YFSETQ come from the germline V gene. The CDR3 spans 15 residues. The CDR3 spells CASSFGQGETHEQFF. As DNA, the CDR3 is TGCGCCAGCAGCTTCGGACAGGGGGAGACCCATGAGCAGTTCTTC.

This clonotype was seen repeatedly, ten times or more. This chain links TRBV29-1 with TRBJ1-3; tentatively, D is TRBD1 (5 bases). Germline-derived CDR1 and CDR2 are SQVTM and ANQGSEA. Trimming took 0 bases from V and 4 from J, leaving 10 bases between them. This CDR3 contains 14 residues. CDR3 residues: CSVEERGRGNTIYF. Here the CDR3 DNA reads TGCAGCGTTGAAGAGAGGGGTCGGGGAAACACCATATATTTT. Supplemented by reference TRBV29-1 and TRBJ1-3, the full variable domain reads SAVISQKPSRDICQRGTSLTIQCQVDSQVTMMFWYRQQPGQSLTLIATANQGSEATYESGFVIDKFPISRPNLTFSTLTVSNMSPEDSSIYLCSVEERGRGNTIYFGEGSWLTVV.

This clonotype was picked up many times. This chain joins TRBV20-1 and TRBJ2-5, with 10 positions matching TRBD2. The length of the CDR3 is 14 residues. The junction had 5 bases not matched to a gene; V was cut back by 4 bases and J by 3 bases. The germline V gene has CDR1 DFQATT and CDR2 SNEGSKA (reference sequence). The CDR3 sequence is CSATSSGGKETQYF. Written as DNA, the CDR3 is TGCAGTGCTACCTCTAGCGGGGGAAAAGAGACCCAGTACTTC.

This clonotype was counted ten times or more. The V gene is TRBV27, the J gene TRBJ2-1; TRBD2 agrees at 10 bases. With V trimmed by 6 bases and J by 4 bases, 12 bases remained unmatched. Per germline, CDR1 MNHEY and CDR2 SMNVEV (reference sequence). The CDR3 is 17 amino acids. In nucleotides, the CDR3 is TGTGCCAGCAGCACTAGCGGGGTGCGGCCCCCGTACAATGAGCAGTTCTTC. This codes for CASSTSGVRPPYNEQFF.

This clonotype occurred once. The V and J genes are TRBV20-1 and TRBJ2-3, with TRBD2 identical over 11 bases. The J segment lost 6 bases and the V segment lost 6 bases, leaving 11 bases of the junction unmatched. Per germline, CDR1 DFQATT and CDR2 SNEGSKA (reference sequence). The CDR3 runs 15 residues. As DNA, the CDR3 is TGCAGTGCCCTAGGGGGGACTAGCGGTTCGGATACGCAGTATTTT. It codes for CSALGGTSGSDTQYF.

The chain carries TRBV20-1 and TRBJ2-7; D is undetermined. Germline CDR1 and CDR2: DFQATT and SNEGSKA (reference sequence). Trimming pared 0 bases from V and 2 bases from J, leaving 11 bases between. The CDR3 covers 14 residues. CDR3 region: CSARDSTATYEQYF. The CDR3 DNA reads TGCAGTGCTAGAGATAGTACAGCCACCTACGAGCAGTACTTC.

This clonotype came up many times. The chain carries TRBV7-8 and TRBJ1-1; tentative D call: TRBD1 (5 bases). Trimming removed 4 bases from V and 0 bases from J, with 12 bases in between. The CDR3 has 15 amino acids. Germline V gives CDR1 SGHVS, CDR2 FQNEAQ. Here the CDR3 DNA reads TGTGCCAGCAGCTCCCGGGACTTCTTGAACACTGAAGCTTTCTTT. Translated, it gives CASSSRDFLNTEAFF.

This clonotype was observed at least ten times. The CDR3 region has the DNA TGCAGTGCAACCGGGACTAGTTCTAGCCAAGAGACCCAGTACTTC. This codes for CSATGTSSSQETQYF. The chain joins TRBV20-1 to TRBJ2-5, with TRBD2 matching over 8 bases. Looked up from germline, CDR1 is DFQATT and CDR2 is SNEGSKA (reference sequence). V shed 6 bases and J 1 base; nucleotides not matched to a gene: 10. The CDR3 covers 15 residues.

This clonotype was observed at least ten times. The CDR3 DNA reads TGTGCCAGCAGCTACGCCCCGCCGGGGGGACAAGAGACCCAGTACTTC. It encodes CASSYAPPGGQETQYF. The V and J genes are TRBV5-5 and TRBJ2-5, with 7 bases fitting TRBD2. Germline-derived CDR1 and CDR2 are SGHKS and YYEKEE (reference sequence). This CDR3 is built from 16 residues. Unmatched junction bases numbered 10, after V lost 3 bases and J lost 2 bases.